These 2 T cell receptor beta chains share one sample of origin, sequenced in a study of monozygotic twins with inflammatory bowel disease. Reanalyzing the 5' RACE reads, TCRdb keeps one entry per CDR3 protein, without DNA. The ten most abundant clones cover around 2.8% of a sample with fewer than 200,000 distinct CDR3 sequences. The sample taken for sequencing was blood. Source of these receptors: a human donor with ulcerative colitis or Crohn's disease, or a healthy co-twin of an affected twin (not recorded which).

The chain is built from TRBV6-5 and TRBJ2-6. The CDR3 covers 15 residues. Per germline, CDR1 MNHEY and CDR2 SVGAGI. The CDR3 spells CASSYRFSGANVLTF.

The chain couples TRBV7-3 to TRBJ2-2. CDR3 length: 13 amino acids. The germline gives CDR1 SGHTA, CDR2 FQGTGA. The CDR3 region is CASSLTLAGELFF.